This paragraph reports one T cell receptor beta chain. Noted time point: sample taken at primary tumor resection. Whole RNA from tumor, nontumor lung or frozen PBMC was sequenced unsorted. This record belongs to a study of spatial heterogeneity in lung cancer. One entry per CDR3 protein, called by TCRdb with MiXCR from the 5' RACE reads. The data show around 60,000 distinct CDR3 sequences, roughly 8% seen once. The ends were cut back, 4 bases at V and 5 bases at J, with 15 bases in the middle. CDR1 is SGHRS, CDR2 YFSETQ, per germline. The CDR3 extends over 14 amino acids. The rearrangement uses TRBV5-1 and TRBJ2-5, with D perhaps matching TRBD2 (6 bases). This specimen was PBMCs, taken at surgery. The TCR was taken from a female donor with early-stage non-small cell lung cancer. The CDR3 sequence is CASSTEGLFETQYF. The CDR3 DNA is TGCGCCAGCAGCACAGAGGGACTTTTTGAGACCCAGTACTTC.